The T cell receptor beta chain under discussion was sequenced for a study of T cell responses to AZD1222 COVID-19 vaccine. Repertoires were generated with immunoSEQ multiplex PCR, while TCRdb's copy carries only in-frame clones and drops some. The sample gives 110,000 to 150,000 clones, around 90% of which show up once; about 3.7% is in the top ten. Study-level points and caveats: White British donors predominated, females outnumbered males, and clonal diversity was possibly underestimated.

Worth noting for this clone: Its target is unknown.

The receptor was isolated from an adult in good health. Sequences were derived from peripheral blood, sampled on day 0 of AZD1222 vaccination.

The CDR3 DNA follows: TGTGCCAGCAGATTCCGCCGCGGGAGAGGCACAGATACGCAGTATTTT. Its protein product is CASRFRRGRGTDTQYF. The chain uses TRBV28 and TRBJ2-3; 7 bases align to TRBD2. The CDR3 consists of 16 residues. CDR1 is MDHEN and CDR2 is SYDVKM in the germline V gene. J was trimmed by 1 base and V by 6 bases; bases with no gene match: 10.